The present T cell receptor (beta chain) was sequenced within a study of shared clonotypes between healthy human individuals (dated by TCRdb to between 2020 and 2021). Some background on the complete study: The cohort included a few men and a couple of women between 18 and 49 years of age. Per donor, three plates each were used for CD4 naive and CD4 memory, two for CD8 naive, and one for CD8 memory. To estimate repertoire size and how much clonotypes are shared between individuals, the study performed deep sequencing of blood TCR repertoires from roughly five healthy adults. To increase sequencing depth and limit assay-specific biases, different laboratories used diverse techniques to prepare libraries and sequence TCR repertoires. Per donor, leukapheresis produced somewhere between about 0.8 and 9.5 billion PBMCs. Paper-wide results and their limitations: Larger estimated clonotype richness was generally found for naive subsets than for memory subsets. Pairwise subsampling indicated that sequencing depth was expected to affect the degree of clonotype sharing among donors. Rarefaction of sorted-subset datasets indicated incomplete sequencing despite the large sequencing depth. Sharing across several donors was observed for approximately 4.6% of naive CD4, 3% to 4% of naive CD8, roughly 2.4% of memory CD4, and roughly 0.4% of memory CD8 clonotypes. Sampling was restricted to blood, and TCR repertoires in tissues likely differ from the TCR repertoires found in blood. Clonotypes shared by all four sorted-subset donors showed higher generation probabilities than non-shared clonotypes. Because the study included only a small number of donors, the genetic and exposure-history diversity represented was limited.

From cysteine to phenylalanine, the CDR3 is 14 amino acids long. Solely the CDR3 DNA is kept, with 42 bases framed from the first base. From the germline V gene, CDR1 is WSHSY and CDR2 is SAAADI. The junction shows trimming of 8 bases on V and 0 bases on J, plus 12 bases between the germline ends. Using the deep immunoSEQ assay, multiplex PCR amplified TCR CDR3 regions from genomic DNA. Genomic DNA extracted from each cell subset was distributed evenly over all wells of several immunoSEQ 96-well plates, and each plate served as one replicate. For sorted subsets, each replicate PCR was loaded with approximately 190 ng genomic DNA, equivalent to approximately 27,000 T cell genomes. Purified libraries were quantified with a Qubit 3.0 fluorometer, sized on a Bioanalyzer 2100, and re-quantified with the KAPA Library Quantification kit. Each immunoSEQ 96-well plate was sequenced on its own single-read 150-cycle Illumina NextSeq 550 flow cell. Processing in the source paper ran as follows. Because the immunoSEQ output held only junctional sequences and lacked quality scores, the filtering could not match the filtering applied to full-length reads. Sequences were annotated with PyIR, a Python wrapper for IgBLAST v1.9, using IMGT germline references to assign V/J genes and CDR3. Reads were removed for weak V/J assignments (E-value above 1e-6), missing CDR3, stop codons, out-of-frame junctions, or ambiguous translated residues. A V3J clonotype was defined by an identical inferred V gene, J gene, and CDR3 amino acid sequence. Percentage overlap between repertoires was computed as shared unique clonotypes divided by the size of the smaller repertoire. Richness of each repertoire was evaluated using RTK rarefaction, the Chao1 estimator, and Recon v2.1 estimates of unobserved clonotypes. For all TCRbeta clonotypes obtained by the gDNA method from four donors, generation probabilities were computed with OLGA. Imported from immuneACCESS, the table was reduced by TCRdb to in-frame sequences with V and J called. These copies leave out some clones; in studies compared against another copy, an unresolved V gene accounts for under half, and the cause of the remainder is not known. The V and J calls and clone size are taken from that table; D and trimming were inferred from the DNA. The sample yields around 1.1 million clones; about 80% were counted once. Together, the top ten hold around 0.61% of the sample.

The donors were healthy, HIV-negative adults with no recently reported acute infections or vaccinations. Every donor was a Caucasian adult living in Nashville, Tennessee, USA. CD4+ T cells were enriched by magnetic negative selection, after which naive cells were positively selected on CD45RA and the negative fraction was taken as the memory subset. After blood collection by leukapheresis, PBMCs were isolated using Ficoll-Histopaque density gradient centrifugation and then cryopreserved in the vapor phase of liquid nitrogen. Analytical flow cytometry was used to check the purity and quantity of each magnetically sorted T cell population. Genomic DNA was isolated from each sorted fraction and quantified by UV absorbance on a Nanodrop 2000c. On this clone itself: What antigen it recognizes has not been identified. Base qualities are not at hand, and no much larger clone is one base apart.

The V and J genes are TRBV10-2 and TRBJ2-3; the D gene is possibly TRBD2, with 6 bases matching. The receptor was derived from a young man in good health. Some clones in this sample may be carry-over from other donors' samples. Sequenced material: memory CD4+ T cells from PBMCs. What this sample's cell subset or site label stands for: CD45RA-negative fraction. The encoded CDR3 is CASRTSHSTDTQYF. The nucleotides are TGCGCCAGCCGAACTAGCCACAGCACAGATACGCAGTATTTT.